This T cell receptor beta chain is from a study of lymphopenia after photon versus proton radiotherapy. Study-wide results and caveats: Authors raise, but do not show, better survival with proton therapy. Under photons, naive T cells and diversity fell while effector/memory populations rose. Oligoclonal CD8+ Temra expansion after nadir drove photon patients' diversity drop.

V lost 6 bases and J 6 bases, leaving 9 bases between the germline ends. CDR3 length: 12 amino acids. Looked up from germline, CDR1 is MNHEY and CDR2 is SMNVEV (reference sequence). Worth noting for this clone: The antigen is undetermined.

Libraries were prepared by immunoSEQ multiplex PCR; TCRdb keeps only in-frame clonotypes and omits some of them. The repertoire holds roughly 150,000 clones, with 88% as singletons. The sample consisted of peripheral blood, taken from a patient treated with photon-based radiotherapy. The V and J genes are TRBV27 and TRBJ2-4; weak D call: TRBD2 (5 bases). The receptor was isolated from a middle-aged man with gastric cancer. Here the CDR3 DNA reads TGTGCCAGCAGGGGAGACACAAACATTCAGTACTTC. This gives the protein CASRGDTNIQYF.